This T cell receptor beta chain was captured in a study of cytomegalovirus exposure and HLA in healthy donors. PCR used 60 Vbeta primers and 13 Jbeta primers. Some clones are missing from TCRdb's copy, which holds only in-frame ones; the method was immunoSEQ multiplex PCR. The sample consists of 160,000 or so clones, around 72% of them appearing once. This CDR3 contains 18 residues. J was trimmed by 3 bases and V by 3 bases; bases with no gene match: 6. Germline CDR1 SGDLS, CDR2 YYNGEE. The sequence came from a female donor in good health and CMV-seronegative. The chain links TRBV9 to TRBJ2-1; 16 bases line up with TRBD2. Sequenced: PBMCs. The CDR3 nucleotides read TGTGCCAGCAGCGGGGGGACTAGCGGGAGGGCCTTCTACAATGAGCAGTTCTTC. Translation: CASSGGTSGRAFYNEQFF.